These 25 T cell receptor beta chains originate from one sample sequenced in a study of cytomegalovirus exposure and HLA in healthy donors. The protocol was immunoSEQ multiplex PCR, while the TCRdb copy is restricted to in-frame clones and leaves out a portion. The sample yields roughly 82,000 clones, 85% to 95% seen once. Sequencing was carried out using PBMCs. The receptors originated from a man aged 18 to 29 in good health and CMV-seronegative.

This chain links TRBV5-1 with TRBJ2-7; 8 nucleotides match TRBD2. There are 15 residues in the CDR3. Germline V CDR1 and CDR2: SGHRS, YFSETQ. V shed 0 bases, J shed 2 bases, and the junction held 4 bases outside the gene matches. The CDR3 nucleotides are TGCGCCAGCAGCTTGGAAAGAGCGGGGGCCTACGAGCAGTACTTC. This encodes CASSLERAGAYEQYF.

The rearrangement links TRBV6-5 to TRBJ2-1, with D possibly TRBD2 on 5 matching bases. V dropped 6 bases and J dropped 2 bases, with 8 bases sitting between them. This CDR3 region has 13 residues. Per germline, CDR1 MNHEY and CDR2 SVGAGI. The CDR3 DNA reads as TGTGCCAGCAGAGCCGGGACCTACAATGAGCAGTTCTTC. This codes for CASRAGTYNEQFF.

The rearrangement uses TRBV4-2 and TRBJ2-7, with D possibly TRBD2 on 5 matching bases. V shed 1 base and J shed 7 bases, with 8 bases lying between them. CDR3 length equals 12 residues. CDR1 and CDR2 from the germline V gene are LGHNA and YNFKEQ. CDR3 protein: CASSQVGIEQYF. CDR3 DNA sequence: TGTGCCAGCAGCCAAGTCGGGATTGAGCAGTACTTC.

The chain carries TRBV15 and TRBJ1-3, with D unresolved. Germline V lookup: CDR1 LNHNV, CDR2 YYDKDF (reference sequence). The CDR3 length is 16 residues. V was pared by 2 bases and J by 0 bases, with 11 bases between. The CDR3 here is CATSRQGDYSGNTIYF. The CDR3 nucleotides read TGTGCCACCAGCAGACAAGGAGACTACTCTGGAAACACCATATATTTT.

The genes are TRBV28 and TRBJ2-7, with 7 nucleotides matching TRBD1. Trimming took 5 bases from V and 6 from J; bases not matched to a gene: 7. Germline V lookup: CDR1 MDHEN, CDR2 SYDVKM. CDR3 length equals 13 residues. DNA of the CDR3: TGTGCCAGCAGTCGGGACAGTGCTTCCGAGCAGTACTTC. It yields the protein CASSRDSASEQYF.

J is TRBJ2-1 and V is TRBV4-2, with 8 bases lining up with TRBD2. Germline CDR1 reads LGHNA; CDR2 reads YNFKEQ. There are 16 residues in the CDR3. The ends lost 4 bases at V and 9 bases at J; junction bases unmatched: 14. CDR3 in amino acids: CASSPRLANGLGEQFF. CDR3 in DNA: TGTGCCAGCAGCCCGAGACTAGCGAACGGTCTGGGTGAGCAGTTCTTC.

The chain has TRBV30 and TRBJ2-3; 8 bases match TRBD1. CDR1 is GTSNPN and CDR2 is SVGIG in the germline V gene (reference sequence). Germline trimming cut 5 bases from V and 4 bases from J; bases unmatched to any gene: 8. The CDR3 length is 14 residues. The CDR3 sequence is CAWWTGYNPDTQYF. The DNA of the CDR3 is TGTGCCTGGTGGACAGGGTACAACCCAGATACGCAGTATTTT.

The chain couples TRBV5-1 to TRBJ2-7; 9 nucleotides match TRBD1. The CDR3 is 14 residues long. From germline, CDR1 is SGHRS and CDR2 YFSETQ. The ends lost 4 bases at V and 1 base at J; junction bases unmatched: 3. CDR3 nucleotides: TGCGCCAGCAGCACCGGGACAGGGTCCTACGAGCAGTACTTC. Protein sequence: CASSTGTGSYEQYF.

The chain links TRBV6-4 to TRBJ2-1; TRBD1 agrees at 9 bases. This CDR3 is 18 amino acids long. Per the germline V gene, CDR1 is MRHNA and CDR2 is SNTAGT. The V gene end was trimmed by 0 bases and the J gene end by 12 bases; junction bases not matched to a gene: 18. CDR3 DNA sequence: TGTGCCAGCAGTGACTCGGTCCTTACAGGGGGCGCATTTGGAGGGCAGTTCTTC. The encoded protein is CASSDSVLTGGAFGGQFF.

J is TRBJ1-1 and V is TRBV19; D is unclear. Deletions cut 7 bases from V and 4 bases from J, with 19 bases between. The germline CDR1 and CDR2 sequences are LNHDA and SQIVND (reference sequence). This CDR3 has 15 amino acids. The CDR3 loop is CASIRDGGVATEAFF. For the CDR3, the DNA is TGTGCCAGTATTCGGGATGGTGGGGTGGCCACTGAAGCTTTCTTT.

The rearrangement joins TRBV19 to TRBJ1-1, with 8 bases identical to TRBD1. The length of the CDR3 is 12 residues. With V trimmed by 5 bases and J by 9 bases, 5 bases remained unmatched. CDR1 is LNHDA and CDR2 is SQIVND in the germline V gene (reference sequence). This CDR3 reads CASSADRGKAFF. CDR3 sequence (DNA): TGTGCCAGTAGTGCCGACAGGGGAAAAGCTTTCTTT.

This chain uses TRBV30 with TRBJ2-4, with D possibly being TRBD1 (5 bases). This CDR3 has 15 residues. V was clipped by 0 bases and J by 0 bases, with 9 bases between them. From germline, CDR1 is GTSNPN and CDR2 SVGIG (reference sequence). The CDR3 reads CAWSVKTVAKNIQYF. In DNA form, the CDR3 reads TGTGCCTGGAGTGTAAAGACAGTAGCCAAAAACATTCAGTACTTC.

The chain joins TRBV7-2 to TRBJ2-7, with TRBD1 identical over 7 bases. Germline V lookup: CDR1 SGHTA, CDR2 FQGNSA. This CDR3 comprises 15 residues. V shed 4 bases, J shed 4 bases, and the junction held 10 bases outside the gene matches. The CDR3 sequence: CASSSSWDSQYEQYF. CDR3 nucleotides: TGTGCCAGCAGCTCTTCATGGGACAGTCAATACGAGCAGTACTTC.

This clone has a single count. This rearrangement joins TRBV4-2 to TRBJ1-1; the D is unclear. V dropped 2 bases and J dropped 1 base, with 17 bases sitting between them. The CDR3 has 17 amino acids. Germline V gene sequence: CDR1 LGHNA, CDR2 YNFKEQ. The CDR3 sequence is CASSQFQEVAGNTEAFF. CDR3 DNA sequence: TGTGCCAGCAGCCAATTCCAAGAGGTGGCGGGGAACACTGAAGCTTTCTTT.

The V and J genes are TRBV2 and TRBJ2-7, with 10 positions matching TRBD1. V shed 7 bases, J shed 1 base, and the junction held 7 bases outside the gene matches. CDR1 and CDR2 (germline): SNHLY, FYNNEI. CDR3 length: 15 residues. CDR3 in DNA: TGTGCCAGCAATCGACCGGGACAGGGGTCCTACGAGCAGTACTTC. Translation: CASNRPGQGSYEQYF. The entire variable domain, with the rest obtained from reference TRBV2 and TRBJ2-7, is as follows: EPEVTQTPSHQVTQMGQEVILRCVPISNHLYFYWYRQILGQKVEFLVSFYNNEISEKSEIFDDQFSVERPDGSNFTLKIRSTKLEDSAMYFCASNRPGQGSYEQYFGPGTRLTVT.

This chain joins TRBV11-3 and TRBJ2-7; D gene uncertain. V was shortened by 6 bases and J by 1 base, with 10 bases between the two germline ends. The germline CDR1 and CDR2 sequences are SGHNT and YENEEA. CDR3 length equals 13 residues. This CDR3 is CASSLWASYEQYF. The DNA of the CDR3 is TGTGCCAGCAGTTTGTGGGCATCCTACGAGCAGTACTTC.

Here the CDR3 reads CASSPQEVAQFYGYTF. Here the CDR3 DNA reads TGTGCCAGCTCACCACAAGAAGTTGCACAGTTCTATGGCTACACCTTC. The chain uses TRBV18 and TRBJ1-2; D is unresolved. The germline gives CDR1 KGHSH, CDR2 LQKENI. The CDR3 covers 16 residues. V lost 1 base to trimming and J lost 4 bases, with 16 bases between them. Complete variable domain (other parts from reference TRBV18 and TRBJ1-2): NAGVMQNPRHLVRRRGQEARLRCSPMKGHSHVYWYRQLPEEGLKFMVYLQKENIIDESGMPKERFSAEFPKEGPSILRIQQVVRGDSAAYFCASSPQEVAQFYGYTFGSGTRLTVV.

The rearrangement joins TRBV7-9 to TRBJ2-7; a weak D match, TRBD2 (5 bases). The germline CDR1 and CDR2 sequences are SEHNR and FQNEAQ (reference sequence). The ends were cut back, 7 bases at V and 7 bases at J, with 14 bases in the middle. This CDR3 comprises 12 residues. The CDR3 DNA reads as TGTGCCAGCATCTCAATCGGGGAGGAGCAGTACTTC. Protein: CASISIGEEQYF.

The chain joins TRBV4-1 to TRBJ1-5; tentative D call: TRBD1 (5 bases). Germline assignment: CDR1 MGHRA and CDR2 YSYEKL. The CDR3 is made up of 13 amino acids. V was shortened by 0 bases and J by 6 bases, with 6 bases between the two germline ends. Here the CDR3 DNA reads TGCGCCAGCAGCCAAGAAAGGGGTCAGCCCCAGCATTTT. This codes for CASSQERGQPQHF.

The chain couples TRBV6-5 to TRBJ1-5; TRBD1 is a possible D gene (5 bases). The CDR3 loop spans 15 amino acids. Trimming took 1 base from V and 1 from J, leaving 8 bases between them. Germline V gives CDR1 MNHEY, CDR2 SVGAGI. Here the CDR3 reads CASSYLGGSNQPQHF. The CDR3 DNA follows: TGTGCCAGCAGTTACTTGGGGGGAAGCAATCAGCCCCAGCATTTT.

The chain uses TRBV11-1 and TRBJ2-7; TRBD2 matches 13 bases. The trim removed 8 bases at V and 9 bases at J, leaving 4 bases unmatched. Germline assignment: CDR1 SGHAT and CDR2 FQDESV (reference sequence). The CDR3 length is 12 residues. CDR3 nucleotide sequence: TGTGCCAGCCGACTAGCGGGAGGTGGGCAGTACTTC. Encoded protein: CASRLAGGGQYF.

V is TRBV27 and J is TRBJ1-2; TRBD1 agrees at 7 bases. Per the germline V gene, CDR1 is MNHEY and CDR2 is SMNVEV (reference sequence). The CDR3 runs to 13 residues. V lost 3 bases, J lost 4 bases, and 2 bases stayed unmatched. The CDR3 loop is CASSFAGGYGYTF. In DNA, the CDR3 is TGTGCCAGCAGTTTCGCAGGGGGCTATGGCTACACCTTC.

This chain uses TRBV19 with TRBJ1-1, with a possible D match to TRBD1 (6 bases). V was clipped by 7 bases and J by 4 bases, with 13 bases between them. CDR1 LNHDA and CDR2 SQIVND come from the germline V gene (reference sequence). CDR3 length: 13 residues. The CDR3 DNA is TGTGCCAGTAAGGGAGGGGGTGGCACTGAAGCTTTCTTT. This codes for CASKGGGGTEAFF.

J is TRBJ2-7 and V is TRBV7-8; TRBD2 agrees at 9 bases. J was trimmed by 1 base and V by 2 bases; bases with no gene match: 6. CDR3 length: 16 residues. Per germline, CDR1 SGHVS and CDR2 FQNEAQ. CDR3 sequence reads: CASSLWRLAGSYEQYF. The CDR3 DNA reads TGTGCCAGCAGCTTATGGCGCCTAGCGGGGTCCTACGAGCAGTACTTC.

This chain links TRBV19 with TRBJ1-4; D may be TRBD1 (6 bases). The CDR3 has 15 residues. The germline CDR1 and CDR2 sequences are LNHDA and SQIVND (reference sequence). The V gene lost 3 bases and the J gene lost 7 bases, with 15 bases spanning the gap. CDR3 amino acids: CASSIGGLYGEKLFF. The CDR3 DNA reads TGTGCCAGTAGTATCGGGGGGCTGTACGGTGAAAAACTGTTTTTT.